These 9 T cell receptor beta chains share one sample of origin, sequenced in a study of T cells in localized non-small cell lung cancer. Clones were sequenced by immunoSEQ multiplex PCR, and TCRdb holds only the in-frame ones, with some missing. This table holds more than 5,000 clones, 43% found once. The sample in question was lung tumor tissue, obtained before any cancer treatment. These receptor sequences come from a man aged 35-75 years with stage III lung adenocarcinoma.

The chain uses TRBV10-1 and TRBJ2-1; 11 bases are shared with TRBD1. V shed 4 bases and J 10 bases; nucleotides not matched to a gene: 0. Germline V gives CDR1 WNHNN, CDR2 SYGVQD (reference sequence). The length of the CDR3 is 12 residues. For the CDR3, the DNA is TGCGCCAGCAGTGGGACAGGGGGCGAGCAGTTCTTC. Its protein product is CASSGTGGEQFF.

This chain joins TRBV6-8 and TRBJ2-1; possibly TRBD1 or TRBD2 for D (5 bases each). V lost 4 bases and J 0 bases, leaving 13 bases between the germline ends. Germline V gene sequence: CDR1 MNHGY, CDR2 SAAAGT. This CDR3 comprises 16 residues. The DNA of the CDR3 is TGTGCCAGCAGTTCAGAGGGGACGTTCTCCTACAATGAGCAGTTCTTC. Translating gives CASSSEGTFSYNEQFF.

The CDR3 coding sequence is TGTGCCAGTAGTATCGCAAGGGCTTCGTACTACGAGCAGTACTTC. Translated: CASSIARASYYEQYF. The chain joins TRBV19 to TRBJ2-7; D unclear. This CDR3 comprises 15 residues. The germline CDR1 and CDR2 sequences are LNHDA and SQIVND (reference sequence). Trimming took 3 bases from V and 3 from J, leaving 15 bases between them. Drawing the rest from reference TRBV19 and TRBJ2-7, the complete variable domain is DGGITQSPKYLFRKEGQNVTLSCEQNLNHDAMYWYRQDPGQGLRLIYYSQIVNDFQKGDIAEGYSVSREKKESFPLTVTSAQKNPTAFYLCASSIARASYYEQYFGPGTRLTVT.

This clone was counted between two and nine times. The chain uses TRBV18 and TRBJ1-4; D uncertain. Trimming took off 2 bases at V and 10 bases at J, with 8 bases between the two ends. This CDR3 is 12 amino acids long. Germline V gives CDR1 KGHSH, CDR2 LQKENI. The CDR3 DNA reads as TGTGCCAGCTCACCAGAGGGTGGAAAACTGTTTTTT. Translated, it gives CASSPEGGKLFF.

In DNA, the CDR3 is TGTGCTAGTGTCCCATCCCCCTCGACGGCTTTGAACACTGAAGCTTTCTTT. Its translation: CASVPSPSTALNTEAFF. The rearrangement uses TRBV12-5 and TRBJ1-1; no reliable D call. Deletions cut 7 bases from V and 0 bases from J, with 21 bases between. The germline V gene has CDR1 LGHNT and CDR2 FRNRAP. CDR3 length: 17 amino acids.

This clone turned up a few times. V and J are TRBV11-3 and TRBJ2-3, with D unclear. The CDR3 contains 15 residues. The ends were cut back, 6 bases at V and 3 bases at J, with 16 bases in the middle. Germline V gene lookup returns CDR1 SGHNT and CDR2 YENEEA. CDR3 bases: TGTGCCAGCAGTCCGACGGGTTATGAGACAGATACGCAGTATTTT. This gives the protein CASSPTGYETDTQYF.

This clone has only a few counts. V and J are TRBV11-3 and TRBJ2-3; possibly TRBD2 for D (6 bases). Deletions cut 2 bases from V and 2 bases from J, with 8 bases between. The V gene's germline CDR1 is SGHNT and CDR2 YENEEA. CDR3 size: 14 residues. The CDR3 DNA sequence: TGTGCCAGCAGCTTAAGGGACTTCACAGATACGCAGTATTTT. Protein product: CASSLRDFTDTQYF.

A few counts support this clone. The rearrangement joins TRBV11-3 to TRBJ2-2, with D possibly being TRBD2 (6 bases). This CDR3 comprises 14 residues. Germline V gene data show CDR1 as SGHNT and CDR2 as YENEEA. Trimming took 4 bases from V and 8 from J, leaving 14 bases between them. The CDR3 bases are TGTGCCAGCAGCTCGGGACTCTCCCGGGGGGAGCTGTTTTTT. Translation: CASSSGLSRGELFF.

This chain connects TRBV25-1 to TRBJ1-2; 8 bases align to TRBD1. This CDR3 has 13 amino acids. The germline V gene encodes CDR1 MGHDK and CDR2 SYGVNS. The junction had 3 bases not matched to a gene; V was cut back by 6 bases and J by 3 bases. This CDR3 reads CASRSGGYYGYTF. The CDR3 DNA sequence: TGTGCCAGCAGGTCAGGGGGCTACTATGGCTACACCTTC.